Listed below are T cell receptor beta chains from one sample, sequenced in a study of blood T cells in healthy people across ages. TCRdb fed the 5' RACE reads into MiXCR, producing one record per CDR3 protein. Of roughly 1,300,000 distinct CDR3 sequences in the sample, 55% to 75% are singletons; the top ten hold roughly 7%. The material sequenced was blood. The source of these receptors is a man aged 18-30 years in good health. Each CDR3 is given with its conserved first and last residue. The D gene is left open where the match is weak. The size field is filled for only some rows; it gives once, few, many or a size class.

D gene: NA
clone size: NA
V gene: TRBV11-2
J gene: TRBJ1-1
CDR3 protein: CASSLLRDEAFF
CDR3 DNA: TGTGCCAGCAGCTTACTCCGGGACGAAGCTTTCTTT

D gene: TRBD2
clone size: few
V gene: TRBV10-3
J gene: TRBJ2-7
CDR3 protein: CAIKGTGTSGVFDEQYF
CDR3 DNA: TGTGCCATCAAGGGGACCGGGACTAGCGGGGTTTTCGACGAGCAGTACTTC

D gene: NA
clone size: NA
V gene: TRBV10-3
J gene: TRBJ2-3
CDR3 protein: CAISVRGDTDTQYF
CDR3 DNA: TGTGCCATCAGTGTCCGGGGAGACACAGATACGCAGTATTTT

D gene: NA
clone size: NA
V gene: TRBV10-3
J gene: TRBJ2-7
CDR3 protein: CAISVERYEQYF
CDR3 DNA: TGTGCCATCAGTGTGGAACGGTACGAGCAGTACTTC

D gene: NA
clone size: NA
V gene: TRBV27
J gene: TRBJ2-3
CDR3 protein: CASSLSGTLTDTQYF
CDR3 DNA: TGTGCCAGCAGTTTATCAGGGACCCTCACAGATACGCAGTATTTT

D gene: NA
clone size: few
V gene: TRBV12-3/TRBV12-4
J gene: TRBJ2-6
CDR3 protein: CASSFTGANVLTF
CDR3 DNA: TGTGCCAGCAGTTTTACTGGGGCCAACGTCCTGACTTTC

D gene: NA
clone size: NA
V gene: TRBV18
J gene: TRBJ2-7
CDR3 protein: CASSPDTLTYEQYF
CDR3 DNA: TGTGCCAGCTCACCGGACACCCTAACGTACGAGCAGTACTTC

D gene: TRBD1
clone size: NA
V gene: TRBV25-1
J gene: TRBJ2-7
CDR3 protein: CASNQGAGSEQYF
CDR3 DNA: TGTGCCAGCAACCAGGGGGCGGGATCCGAGCAGTACTTC

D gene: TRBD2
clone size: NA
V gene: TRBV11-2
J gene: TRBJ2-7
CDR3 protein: CASSLDLGSSGRTYEQYF
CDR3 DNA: TGTGCCAGCAGCTTAGATTTGGGCTCTAGCGGGAGGACCTACGAGCAGTACTTC

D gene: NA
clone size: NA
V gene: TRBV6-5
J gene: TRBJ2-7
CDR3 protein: CASSATGTMSYEQYF
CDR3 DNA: TGTGCCAGCAGTGCCACCGGTACCATGTCCTACGAGCAGTACTTC

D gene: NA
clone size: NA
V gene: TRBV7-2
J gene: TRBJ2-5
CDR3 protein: CASSFFVRETQYF
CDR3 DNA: TGTGCCAGCAGCTTTTTTGTCAGGGAGACCCAGTACTTC

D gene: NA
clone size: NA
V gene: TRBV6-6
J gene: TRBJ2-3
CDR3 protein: CASSHGGDWDTQYF
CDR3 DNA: TGTGCCAGCAGCCACGGGGGAGATTGGGATACGCAGTATTTT

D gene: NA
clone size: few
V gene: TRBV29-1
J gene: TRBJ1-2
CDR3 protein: CSVLDLYGYTF
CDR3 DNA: TGTAGCGTTCTGGACCTCTATGGCTACACCTTC

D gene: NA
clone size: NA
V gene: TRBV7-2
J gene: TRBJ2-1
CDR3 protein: CASSLAGDHNEQFF
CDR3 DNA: TGTGCCAGCAGCTTAGCGGGGGACCACAATGAGCAGTTCTTC

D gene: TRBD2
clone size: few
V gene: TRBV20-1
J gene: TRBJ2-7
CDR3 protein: CSAGGLADYEQYF
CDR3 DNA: TGCAGTGCGGGCGGACTAGCGGACTACGAGCAGTACTTC

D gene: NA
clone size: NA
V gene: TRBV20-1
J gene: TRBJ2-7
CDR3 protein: CSARETGVHYEQYF
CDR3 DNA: TGCAGTGCTAGAGAGACAGGTGTACACTACGAGCAGTACTTC

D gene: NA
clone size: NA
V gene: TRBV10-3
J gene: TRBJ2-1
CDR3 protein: CAISGGSQRNEQFF
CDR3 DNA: TGTGCCATCAGTGGAGGTAGCCAACGCAATGAGCAGTTCTTC

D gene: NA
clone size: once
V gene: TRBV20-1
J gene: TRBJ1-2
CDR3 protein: CSAQDSYDYTF
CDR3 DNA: TGCAGTGCGCAAGACAGCTATGACTACACCTTC

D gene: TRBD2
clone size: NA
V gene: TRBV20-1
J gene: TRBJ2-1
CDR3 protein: CSARTPGTSGKTPYNEQFF
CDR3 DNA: TGCAGTGCTAGGACACCCGGGACTAGCGGGAAAACCCCTTACAATGAGCAGTTCTTC

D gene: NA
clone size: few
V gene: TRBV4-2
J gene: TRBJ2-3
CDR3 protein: CASSPGDSYRTDTQYF
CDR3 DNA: TGTGCCAGCAGCCCGGGGGACTCCTACCGCACAGATACGCAGTATTTT

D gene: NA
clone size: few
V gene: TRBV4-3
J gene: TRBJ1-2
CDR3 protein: CASSQSMDRNYGYTF
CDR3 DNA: TGCGCCAGCAGCCAATCTATGGACCGCAACTATGGCTACACCTTC

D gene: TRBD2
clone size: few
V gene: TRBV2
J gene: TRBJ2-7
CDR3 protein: CASVREGRLYEQYF
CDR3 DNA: TGTGCCAGCGTGAGGGAGGGGCGGCTTTACGAGCAGTACTTC

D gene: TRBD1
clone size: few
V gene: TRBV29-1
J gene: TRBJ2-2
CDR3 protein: CSVRRTGGGNTGELFF
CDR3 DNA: TGCAGCGTTAGAAGGACAGGGGGCGGAAACACCGGGGAGCTGTTTTTT

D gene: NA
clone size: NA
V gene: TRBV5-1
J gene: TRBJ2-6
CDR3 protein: CASSQVPGYGANVLTF
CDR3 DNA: TGCGCCAGCAGCCAAGTCCCGGGTTATGGGGCCAACGTCCTGACTTTC

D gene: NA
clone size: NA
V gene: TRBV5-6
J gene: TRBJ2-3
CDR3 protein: CAGSFNSYRGDTQYF
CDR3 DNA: TGTGCCGGCAGCTTCAACTCCTACCGTGGAGATACGCAGTATTTT

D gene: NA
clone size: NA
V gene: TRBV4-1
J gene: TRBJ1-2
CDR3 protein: CASSHALNGYTF
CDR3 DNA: TGCGCCAGCAGCCATGCTCTTAATGGCTACACCTTC

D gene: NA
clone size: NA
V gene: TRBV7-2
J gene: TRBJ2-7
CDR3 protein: CASSTGHINYEQYF
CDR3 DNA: TGTGCCAGCAGCACGGGACACATTAACTACGAGCAGTACTTC

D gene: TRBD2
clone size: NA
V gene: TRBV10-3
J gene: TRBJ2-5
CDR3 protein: CAISESSSGYQETQYF
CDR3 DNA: TGTGCCATCAGTGAGTCGTCTAGCGGGTACCAAGAGACCCAGTACTTC

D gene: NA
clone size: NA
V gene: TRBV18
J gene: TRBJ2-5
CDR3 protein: CASSPTAFQETQYF
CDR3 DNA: TGTGCCAGCTCACCGACAGCTTTCCAAGAGACCCAGTACTTC

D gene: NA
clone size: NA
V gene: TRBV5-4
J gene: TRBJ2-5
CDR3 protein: CASSSSSGETQYF
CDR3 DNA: TGTGCCAGCAGCTCGTCGTCGGGGGAGACCCAGTACTTC

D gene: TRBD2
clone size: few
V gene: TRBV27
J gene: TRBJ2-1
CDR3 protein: CASWLSGSGNEQFF
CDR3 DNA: TGTGCCAGCTGGCTCAGCGGGAGTGGGAATGAGCAGTTCTTC

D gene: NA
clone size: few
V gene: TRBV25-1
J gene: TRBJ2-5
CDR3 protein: CASSEYKMGETQYF
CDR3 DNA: TGTGCCAGCAGTGAATATAAGATGGGAGAGACCCAGTACTTC

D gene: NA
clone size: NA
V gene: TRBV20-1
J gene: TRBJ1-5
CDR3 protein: CSVSRGREYSNQPQHF
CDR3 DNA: TGCAGTGTTAGTAGGGGCCGAGAATATAGCAATCAGCCCCAGCATTTT

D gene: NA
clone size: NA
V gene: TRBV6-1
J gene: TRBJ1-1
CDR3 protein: CASSDRGGVTEAFF
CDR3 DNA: TGTGCCAGCAGTGATAGAGGGGGGGTGACTGAAGCTTTCTTT

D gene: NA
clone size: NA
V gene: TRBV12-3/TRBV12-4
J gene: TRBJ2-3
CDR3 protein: CASGLRGLDTQYF
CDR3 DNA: TGTGCCAGCGGGTTAAGGGGGTTAGATACGCAGTATTTT

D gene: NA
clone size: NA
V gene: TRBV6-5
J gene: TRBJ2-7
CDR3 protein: CASSPGQGVAYEQYF
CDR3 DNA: TGTGCCAGCAGTCCTGGACAAGGGGTAGCCTACGAGCAGTACTTC

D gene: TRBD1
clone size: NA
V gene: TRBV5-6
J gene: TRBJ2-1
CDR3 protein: CASSWGQGLSYNEQFF
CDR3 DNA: TGTGCCAGCAGCTGGGGACAGGGTCTGTCTTACAATGAGCAGTTCTTC

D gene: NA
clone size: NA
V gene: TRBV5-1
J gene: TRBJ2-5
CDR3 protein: CASSFTREETQYF
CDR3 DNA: TGCGCCAGCAGCTTTACTAGGGAAGAGACCCAGTACTTC

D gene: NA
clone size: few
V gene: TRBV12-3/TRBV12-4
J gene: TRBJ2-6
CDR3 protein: CASSPSWGLSSGANVLTF
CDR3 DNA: TGTGCCAGCAGTCCCAGTTGGGGGTTAAGCTCTGGGGCCAACGTCCTGACTTTC

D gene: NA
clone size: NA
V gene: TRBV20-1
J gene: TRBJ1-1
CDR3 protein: CSARAPRGYMNTEAFF
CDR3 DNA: TGCAGTGCTAGAGCGCCGAGGGGGTACATGAACACTGAAGCTTTCTTT

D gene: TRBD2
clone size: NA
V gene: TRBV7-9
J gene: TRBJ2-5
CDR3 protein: CASPAGDHRETQYF
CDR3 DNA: TGTGCCAGCCCAGCGGGGGATCATAGGGAGACCCAGTACTTC

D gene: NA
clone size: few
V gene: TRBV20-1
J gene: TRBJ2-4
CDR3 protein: CSARQQNIQYF
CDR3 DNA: TGCAGTGCTAGGCAACAGAACATTCAGTACTTC

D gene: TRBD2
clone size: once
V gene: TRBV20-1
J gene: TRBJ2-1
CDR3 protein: CSAPSRTSRQCEQFF
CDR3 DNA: TGCAGTGCTCCAAGCCGGACTAGCAGACAATGTGAGCAGTTCTTC

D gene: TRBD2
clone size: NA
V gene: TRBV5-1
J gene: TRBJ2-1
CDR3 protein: CASSLVGREGRNEQFF
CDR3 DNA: TGCGCCAGCAGCTTGGTAGGGCGGGAGGGCCGGAATGAGCAGTTCTTC

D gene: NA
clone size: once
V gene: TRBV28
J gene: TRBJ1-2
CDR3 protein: CASSLSRVFYGYTF
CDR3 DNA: TGTGCCAGCAGTTTATCCCGCGTTTTTTATGGCTACACCTTC

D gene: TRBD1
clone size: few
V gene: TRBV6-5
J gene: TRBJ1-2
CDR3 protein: CASSYSKRGLDGYTF
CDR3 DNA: TGTGCCAGCAGTTACTCGAAGAGGGGGCTGGATGGCTACACCTTC

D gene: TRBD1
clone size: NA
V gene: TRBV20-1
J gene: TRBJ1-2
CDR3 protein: CSGTDREPGYTF
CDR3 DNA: TGCAGTGGGACGGACAGGGAGCCTGGCTACACCTTC

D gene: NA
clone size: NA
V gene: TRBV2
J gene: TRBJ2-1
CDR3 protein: CASSARGGSYNEQFF
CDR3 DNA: TGTGCCAGCAGTGCCAGGGGGGGGTCCTACAATGAGCAGTTCTTC

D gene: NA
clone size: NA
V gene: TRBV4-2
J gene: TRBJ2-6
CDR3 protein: CASSQAQSSGANVLTF
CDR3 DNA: TGTGCCAGCAGCCAAGCCCAGAGCTCTGGGGCCAACGTCCTGACTTTC

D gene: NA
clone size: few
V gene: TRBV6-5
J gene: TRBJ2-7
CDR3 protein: CASRYDRSSYEQYF
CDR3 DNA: TGTGCCAGCAGATACGACAGGAGCTCCTACGAGCAGTACTTC

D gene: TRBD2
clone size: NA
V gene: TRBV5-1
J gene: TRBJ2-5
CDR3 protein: CTSSLSGEETQYF
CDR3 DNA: TGCACCAGCAGCTTAAGCGGGGAAGAGACCCAGTACTTC